Listed here is a single T cell receptor beta chain. This specimen belongs to a study of blood T cell repertoires in COVID-19. In the study overall: Specimens from acute and convalescent COVID-19 originated in the United States, Italy and Spain. PBMCs, B-cell-depleted T cells, or T cells provided the cDNA or gDNA that made up the material.

In the authors' workflow: Amplification from reference gene primers served as the basis for estimated nucleated cell counts. Assay used: immunoSEQ multiplex PCR; TCRdb lists only in-frame clones, some missing. V and J calls plus clone size are reproduced from that table; the DNA served to infer D and trimming. The sample lists roughly 100,000 clones, 70% to 90% occurring once. V was pared by 4 bases and J by 6 bases, with 4 bases of the junction left unmatched. The V gene's germline CDR1 is LNHDA and CDR2 SQIVND (reference sequence). This CDR3 contains 13 residues. Material for sequencing was peripheral blood. The TCR comes from a man aged 50-60 years in a cohort sampled during active COVID-19. The chain employs TRBV19 and TRBJ1-1, with TRBD1 matching 8 bases. The CDR3 DNA reads as TGTGCCAGTAGTAGGACAGGGCTACCTGAAGCTTTCTTT. It translates to CASSRTGLPEAFF.